This T cell receptor beta chain stems from a study of T-cell memory formation after mild COVID-19. Germline CDR1 and CDR2: MNHEY and SVGAGI. With 0 bases removed from V and 7 bases from J, the gap between germline ends came to 9 bases. This CDR3 contains 13 residues. This clonotype has just a few counts. TCRdb reprocessed the 5' RACE reads via MiXCR and lists one record per CDR3 protein. The sample lists roughly 600,000 distinct CDR3 sequences; roughly 18% were seen once. The clonotype was recovered from an adult woman who had mild COVID-19 (a few samples of this study predate the infection). Cell type and time point are not known. V is TRBV6-5 and J is TRBJ1-2; D perhaps matches TRBD1 (5 bases). Material for sequencing was PBMCs or a T cell subset sorted from them (not recorded which). The chain's CDR3 is CASSYSGESGYTF. For the CDR3, the DNA is TGTGCCAGCAGTTACTCGGGGGAGAGTGGCTACACCTTC.